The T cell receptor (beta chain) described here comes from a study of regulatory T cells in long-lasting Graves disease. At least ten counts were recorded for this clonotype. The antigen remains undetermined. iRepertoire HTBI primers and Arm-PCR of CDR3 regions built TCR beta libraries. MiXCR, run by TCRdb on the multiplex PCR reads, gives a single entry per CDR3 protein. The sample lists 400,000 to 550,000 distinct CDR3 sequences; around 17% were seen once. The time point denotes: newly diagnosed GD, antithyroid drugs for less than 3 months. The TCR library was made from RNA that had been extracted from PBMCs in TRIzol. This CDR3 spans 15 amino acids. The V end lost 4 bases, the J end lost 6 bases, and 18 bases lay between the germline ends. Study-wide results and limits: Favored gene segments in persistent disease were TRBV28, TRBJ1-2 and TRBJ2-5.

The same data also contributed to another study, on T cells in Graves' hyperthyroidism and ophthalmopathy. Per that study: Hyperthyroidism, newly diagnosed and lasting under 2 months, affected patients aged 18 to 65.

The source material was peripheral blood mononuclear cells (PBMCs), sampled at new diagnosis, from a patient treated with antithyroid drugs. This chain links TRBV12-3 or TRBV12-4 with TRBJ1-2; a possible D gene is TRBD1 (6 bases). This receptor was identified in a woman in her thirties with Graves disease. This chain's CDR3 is CASSSGTRENDGYTF. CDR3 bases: TGTGCCAGCAGTTCCGGGACACGGGAAAACGATGGCTACACCTTC.